This TCR beta chain was profiled in a study of control samples from healthy donors and cancer patients. Libraries were prepared by immunoSEQ multiplex PCR; TCRdb keeps only in-frame clonotypes and omits some of them. Seen here are 400,000 to 500,000 clones, approximately 92% observed once, and the top ten hold around 6.4%. This clone was counted a single time. CDR3 length: 13 residues. The V end lost 0 bases, the J end lost 7 bases, and 8 bases lay between the germline ends. Germline V lookup: CDR1 SGHNT, CDR2 YENEEA. The source is a man aged 40-55 years with head and neck cancer. The chain employs TRBV11-3 and TRBJ2-3; tentative D call: TRBD1 (5 bases). Sample: PBMCs. DNA of the CDR3: TGTGCCAGCAGCTTAGACAGGGAACATACGCAGTATTTT. It codes for CASSLDREHTQYF.